This is a list of T cell receptor beta chains from one sample in a study of cytomegalovirus exposure and HLA in healthy donors. Sequenced by immunoSEQ multiplex PCR; TCRdb stores in-frame clones only, minus some. The sample consists of approximately 97,000 clones, approximately 80% of them appearing once. Sequencing was carried out using PBMCs. The origin of the receptors is a woman aged 70-85 years in good health and CMV-seropositive. The CDR3 runs from the conserved cysteine through the conserved F or W.

V gene,CDR3 protein
TRBV15,CATSRDLSGVGANVLTF
TRBV4-3,CASSPSTSSNQYF
TRBV4-3,CASSQDQGRVRAEAFF
TRBV30,CAWSVRQASQPQHF
TRBV29-1,CSVRDYYTEAFF
TRBV11-2,CASSSPEVAGVHYEQYF
TRBV15,CATSRTSGRTNYEQYF
TRBV30,CAWSPTRTGTNEKLFF
TRBV5-6,CASSFPHTDTQYF
TRBV2,CASSERGGRGLREQYF
TRBV7-9,CASSPQGARNTEAFF
TRBV7-8,CASSRGPYEQYF
TRBV28,CASSSPGQGGQQYF
TRBV5-1,CASSLASGGGETQYF
TRBV28,CASRRIAGAGEQYF
TRBV29-1,CSVRQGAYEQYF
TRBV6-4,CASSLGTSANNEQFF
TRBV18,CASSPRDTTHPDYGYTF
TRBV21-1,CARGKEDQETQYF
TRBV5-5,CASSPTGYSNQPQHF
TRBV7-3,CASSLQPAYEQYF
TRBV7-2,CASSPRRGTSGNTIYF
TRBV4-1,CASSQDSALSSYEQYF
TRBV19,CASFRRTSGISTGELFF
TRBV7-2,CASSQARLAGVDEQFF
TRBV6-6,CASSTSGDTEAFF
TRBV7-3,CASSRTSGSNEQFF
TRBV15,CATSRDQAKLAGANVLTF
TRBV28,CASSTWNYGYTF
TRBV6-6,CASRAPLRDKADTQYF